This T cell receptor beta chain was sequenced during a study of T cell responses to AZD1222 COVID-19 vaccine (dated by TCRdb to about 2021). Background for the entire study: AZD1222 recipients with second doses at about 4 weeks or about 12 weeks were pooled, because spike-specific TCR depth and breadth did not differ between schedules. Trial participants were enrolled into age subgroups of 18-55, 56-69 and 70-plus years, which contained around 150, 29 and 61 TCR-sequenced participants, respectively. TCR sequencing covered approximately 230 trial participants: 207 given two doses of AZD1222 and 26 given two doses of MenACWY control vaccine. The investigation overall reported the following: Participants were mostly white British and included more females than males, and it was suggested by the authors that clonal diversity may have been underestimated. A significant rise in spike-specific TCR breadth and depth was observed after two AZD1222 doses relative to day 0 and relative to MenACWY recipients. The whole spike protein was spanned by vaccine-associated CD4 TCRs, and dominant responses were seen in regions 160-218 and 743-854. Epitopes outside the regions mutated in the B.1.351 and B.1.1.7 variants were reportedly recognized by nearly half of the unique spike-specific TCRs. Only a handful of AZD1222 recipients were SARS-CoV-2 seropositive at baseline, limiting conclusions about previously exposed vaccinees. The 56-69-year group was small, and its depth increase did not reach significance, likely because of low power. Because no day 14 peak-response samples were available, repertoires were characterized only after the peak T cell response.

The CDR3 regions of human TCRbeta chains were subjected to immunosequencing. As for the original processing: Repertoire TCRs were checked for matches against a reference library of SARS-CoV-2-specific TCRs that had been generated using the MIRA antigen-specificity platform. Breadth was defined as the fraction of unique TCRs that were SARS-CoV-2-associated, and depth was defined as the fraction of total T cells that were SARS-CoV-2-associated. Using the MIRA data, every spike-specific TCR was mapped to the spike region that the TCR reacted to and assigned to either a CD4 or a CD8 class. Log10-transformed breadth and depth values were compared by one-way ANOVA with Sidak's multiple comparisons tests. TCRdb's version of the immuneACCESS table is confined to in-frame rearrangements and falls short of the full clone set. An unresolved V gene accounts for under half of the shortfall where checked; the remainder is of unknown origin. V and J calls and clone size are as listed in that table; D and trimming were resolved from the DNA. Within this sample are 46,000 or so clones, with more than 60% of them counted one time only. Of the sample, around 7% is held by the ten largest clones.

Per the publication, the time point label means: baseline before first vaccination. The vaccinee samples were drawn from two UK trials, COV001 and COV002, one of which was a single-blind randomized controlled phase 2/3 trial testing AZD1222 (ChAdOx1 nCoV-19) in healthy adults. For TCRbeta chain sequencing, PBMC samples from trial participants were taken at day 0 and at day 28 after the second dose. CDR1 and CDR2, per the germline V gene, are SGHRS and YFSETQ. The CDR3 sequence holds 15 residues, the cysteine and phenylalanine included. Only the CDR3 DNA is retained, 45 bases long and in frame from the first base. The junction carries 13 bases between V and J, which are trimmed by 3 bases and 1 base respectively. As for this clone: Its target antigen remains unknown. There are no base qualities to consult, and no much larger clone falls within one base.

The sequences come from peripheral blood, collected on day 0 of AZD1222 vaccination. The rearranged chain carries TRBV5-1 and TRBJ2-5; a weak D assignment points to TRBD2 (5 bases agree). The source of this sequence is an adult in good health. The DNA sequence is TGCGCCAGCAGCTCAAATACGGGGAGCCAAGAGACCCAGTACTTC. The translation is CASSSNTGSQETQYF.